Listed below are T cell receptor beta chains from one sample, sequenced in a study of technical replicates of blood from several donors. Repertoires were generated with immunoSEQ multiplex PCR, while TCRdb's copy carries only in-frame clones and drops some. This table has approximately 69,000 clones, 80% to 90% appearing once. Specimen: PBMCs. The source is a human donor in good health. Some clones in this sample may be carry-over from other donors' samples. Both conserved end residues are part of each CDR3. Fields, in order: clone size, J gene, V gene, D gene, CDR3 protein, CDR3 DNA. A D gene is named only where the DNA matches it firmly. Clone size is shown for a subset of rows, as once, few, many or a class of expanded clone.

clone size: -; J gene: TRBJ1-2; V gene: TRBV5-6; D gene: TRBD1; CDR3 protein: CASSSVDRGFHGYTF; CDR3 DNA: TGTGCCAGCAGCTCTGTGGACAGGGGATTTCACGGCTACACCTTC
clone size: -; J gene: TRBJ2-1; V gene: TRBV9; D gene: TRBD2; CDR3 protein: CASSPELAGYNEQFF; CDR3 DNA: TGTGCCAGCAGCCCCGAGCTAGCGGGGTACAATGAGCAGTTCTTC
clone size: -; J gene: TRBJ2-3; V gene: TRBV7-9; D gene: TRBD1; CDR3 protein: CASSPSATGGGQTDTQYF; CDR3 DNA: TGTGCCAGCAGCCCCAGTGCGACAGGGGGCGGCCAAACCGATACGCAGTATTTT
clone size: -; J gene: TRBJ2-7; V gene: TRBV18; D gene: -; CDR3 protein: CASSPGPYEQYF; CDR3 DNA: TGTGCCAGCTCACCAGGCCCCTACGAGCAGTACTTC
clone size: -; J gene: TRBJ2-5; V gene: TRBV5-6; D gene: TRBD2; CDR3 protein: CASSGGTSGGYLQETQYF; CDR3 DNA: TGTGCCAGCAGCGGAGGGACTAGCGGGGGGTACCTTCAAGAGACCCAGTACTTC
clone size: -; J gene: TRBJ2-1; V gene: TRBV7-3; D gene: TRBD2; CDR3 protein: CASSPSSGSKYNEQFF; CDR3 DNA: TGTGCCAGCAGCCCATCTAGCGGGAGTAAATACAATGAGCAGTTCTTC
clone size: -; J gene: TRBJ2-5; V gene: TRBV6-1; D gene: TRBD1; CDR3 protein: CASRRQGASQETQYF; CDR3 DNA: TGTGCCAGCAGGCGACAGGGGGCCAGCCAAGAGACCCAGTACTTC
clone size: -; J gene: TRBJ2-5; V gene: TRBV4-3; D gene: TRBD1; CDR3 protein: CASSPGQGVETQYF; CDR3 DNA: TGCGCCAGCAGCCCGGGACAGGGGGTTGAGACCCAGTACTTC
clone size: -; J gene: TRBJ1-2; V gene: TRBV5-1; D gene: -; CDR3 protein: CASSLDSDYGYTF; CDR3 DNA: TGCGCCAGCAGCCTCGACAGCGATTATGGCTACACCTTC
clone size: once; J gene: TRBJ2-2; V gene: TRBV29-1; D gene: TRBD2; CDR3 protein: CSAEHRTSGTRGTGELFF; CDR3 DNA: TGCAGCGCCGAACATAGGACTAGCGGGACCAGGGGGACCGGGGAGCTGTTTTTT
clone size: -; J gene: TRBJ1-2; V gene: TRBV7-2; D gene: -; CDR3 protein: CASSDSFGYGYTF; CDR3 DNA: TGTGCCAGCAGCGACTCTTTCGGCTATGGCTACACCTTC
clone size: -; J gene: TRBJ2-5; V gene: TRBV11-2; D gene: TRBD2; CDR3 protein: CASTRAASGKETQYF; CDR3 DNA: TGTGCCAGCACCCGGGCGGCTAGCGGGAAAGAGACCCAGTACTTC
clone size: -; J gene: TRBJ2-7; V gene: TRBV6-1; D gene: -; CDR3 protein: CASGGSLDGPYEQYF; CDR3 DNA: TGTGCCAGCGGCGGGTCCCTAGACGGTCCCTACGAGCAGTACTTC
clone size: once; J gene: TRBJ1-1; V gene: TRBV7-2; D gene: -; CDR3 protein: CASSLDGAARPEAFF; CDR3 DNA: TGTGCCAGCAGCTTAGATGGGGCAGCACGCCCTGAAGCTTTCTTT
clone size: -; J gene: TRBJ2-7; V gene: TRBV5-8; D gene: TRBD2; CDR3 protein: CASSSRTSGVYEQYF; CDR3 DNA: TGTGCCAGCAGCTCCAGGACTAGCGGGGTCTACGAGCAGTACTTC
clone size: -; J gene: TRBJ1-4; V gene: TRBV14; D gene: -; CDR3 protein: CASSQAGNEKLFF; CDR3 DNA: TGTGCCAGCAGCCAAGCGGGGAATGAAAAACTGTTTTTT
clone size: -; J gene: TRBJ2-2; V gene: TRBV7-3; D gene: -; CDR3 protein: CASSKSANTGELFF; CDR3 DNA: TGTGCCAGCTCCAAGAGTGCGAACACCGGGGAGCTGTTTTTT
clone size: -; J gene: TRBJ2-5; V gene: TRBV7-5; D gene: -; CDR3 protein: CVRSLCKTEHVETQYF; CDR3 DNA: TGTGTCAGAAGCTTATGCAAGACAGAGCATGTGGAGACCCAGTACTTC
clone size: -; J gene: TRBJ1-4; V gene: TRBV16; D gene: -; CDR3 protein: CASSQLSQGHEKLFF; CDR3 DNA: TGTGCCAGCAGCCAATTATCCCAGGGGCACGAAAAACTGTTTTTT
clone size: -; J gene: TRBJ1-5; V gene: TRBV6-5; D gene: -; CDR3 protein: CASRRTENSNQPQHF; CDR3 DNA: TGTGCCAGCAGGAGGACAGAAAATAGCAATCAGCCCCAGCATTTT
clone size: -; J gene: TRBJ1-1; V gene: TRBV6-5; D gene: TRBD1; CDR3 protein: CASSYVGQGMNTEAFF; CDR3 DNA: TGTGCCAGCAGTTATGTGGGACAGGGCATGAACACTGAAGCTTTCTTT
clone size: -; J gene: TRBJ2-2; V gene: TRBV2; D gene: TRBD2; CDR3 protein: CASNAGVRTGELFF; CDR3 DNA: TGTGCCAGCAATGCGGGAGTTCGAACCGGGGAGCTGTTTTTT
clone size: -; J gene: TRBJ1-5; V gene: TRBV4-2; D gene: -; CDR3 protein: CASSQDRQLNQPQHF; CDR3 DNA: TGTGCCAGCAGCCAAGATAGACAGCTCAATCAGCCCCAGCATTTT
clone size: -; J gene: TRBJ1-2; V gene: TRBV7-2; D gene: -; CDR3 protein: CASSVSRWGATF; CDR3 DNA: TGTGCCAGCAGCGTCTCAAGGTGGGGCGCCACCTTC
clone size: -; J gene: TRBJ1-5; V gene: TRBV19; D gene: TRBD1; CDR3 protein: CATSQGARGNQPQHF; CDR3 DNA: TGTGCCACCTCCCAGGGGGCACGTGGGAATCAGCCCCAGCATTTT
clone size: few; J gene: TRBJ1-5; V gene: TRBV6-5; D gene: TRBD1; CDR3 protein: CASRLTGFSNQPQHF; CDR3 DNA: TGTGCCAGCAGGCTGACAGGGTTTAGCAATCAGCCCCAGCATTTT
clone size: -; J gene: TRBJ2-1; V gene: TRBV5-8; D gene: TRBD1; CDR3 protein: CASSAGQGFSYNEQFF; CDR3 DNA: TGTGCCAGCAGCGCGGGACAGGGGTTCTCCTACAATGAGCAGTTCTTC
clone size: -; J gene: TRBJ2-2; V gene: TRBV21-1; D gene: -; CDR3 protein: CASSNQEGQGELGELFF; CDR3 DNA: TGTGCCAGCAGCAACCAGGAGGGACAGGGGGAGCTCGGGGAGCTGTTTTTT
clone size: -; J gene: TRBJ1-5; V gene: TRBV6-5; D gene: TRBD1; CDR3 protein: CASSSAGTDHQPQHF; CDR3 DNA: TGTGCCAGCAGTTCGGCCGGGACAGACCATCAGCCCCAGCATTTT
clone size: -; J gene: TRBJ2-3; V gene: TRBV5-1; D gene: -; CDR3 protein: CASSGGSGPLTDTQYF; CDR3 DNA: TGCGCCAGCAGCGGGGGGAGCGGGCCACTCACAGATACGCAGTATTTT
clone size: -; J gene: TRBJ1-2; V gene: TRBV4-1; D gene: -; CDR3 protein: CASSQDSNQYGYTF; CDR3 DNA: TGCGCCAGCAGCCAAGATTCGAACCAGTATGGCTACACCTTC
clone size: -; J gene: TRBJ2-7; V gene: TRBV6-5; D gene: TRBD2; CDR3 protein: CASTTGTSGYEQYF; CDR3 DNA: TGTGCCAGCACTACCGGGACTAGCGGATACGAGCAGTACTTC
clone size: -; J gene: TRBJ2-2; V gene: TRBV9; D gene: TRBD2; CDR3 protein: CASSVRATTSGYTGELFF; CDR3 DNA: TGTGCCAGCAGCGTACGGGCCACCACTAGCGGTTACACCGGGGAGCTGTTTTTT
clone size: -; J gene: TRBJ1-2; V gene: TRBV5-8; D gene: -; CDR3 protein: CASSRRGGDYTF; CDR3 DNA: TGTGCCAGCAGCCGTAGAGGAGGTGACTACACCTTC
clone size: -; J gene: TRBJ2-1; V gene: TRBV6-1; D gene: -; CDR3 protein: CASSDWLERFF; CDR3 DNA: TGTGCCAGCAGTGATTGGCTGGAGCGGTTCTTC
clone size: few; J gene: TRBJ1-6; V gene: TRBV6-5; D gene: -; CDR3 protein: CASTPGSSYNSPLHF; CDR3 DNA: TGTGCCAGCACCCCAGGGTCTTCTTATAATTCACCCCTCCACTTT
clone size: -; J gene: TRBJ1-1; V gene: TRBV29-1; D gene: TRBD1; CDR3 protein: CSVPTGGALGAFF; CDR3 DNA: TGCAGCGTTCCGACAGGGGGGGCCTTGGGAGCTTTCTTT
clone size: -; J gene: TRBJ1-2; V gene: TRBV11-2; D gene: -; CDR3 protein: CASSLDPVSYGYTF; CDR3 DNA: TGTGCCAGCAGCTTAGATCCCGTATCCTATGGCTACACCTTC
clone size: -; J gene: TRBJ2-7; V gene: TRBV7-2; D gene: TRBD2; CDR3 protein: CASSPPAGGYEQYF; CDR3 DNA: TGTGCCAGCAGCCCCCCAGCGGGAGGCTACGAGCAGTACTTC
clone size: -; J gene: TRBJ1-2; V gene: TRBV19; D gene: TRBD1; CDR3 protein: CASSTPVGTGGNGYTF; CDR3 DNA: TGTGCCAGTAGTACACCCGTCGGGACAGGGGGCAATGGCTACACCTTC
clone size: -; J gene: TRBJ2-4; V gene: TRBV5-1; D gene: -; CDR3 protein: CASSLGAVAKNIQYF; CDR3 DNA: TGCGCCAGCAGCTTGGGAGCGGTAGCCAAAAACATTCAGTACTTC
clone size: -; J gene: TRBJ2-5; V gene: TRBV29-1; D gene: TRBD1; CDR3 protein: CSVVTPGQGRGVGETQYF; CDR3 DNA: TGCAGCGTTGTTACTCCCGGACAGGGGCGCGGGGTCGGCGAGACCCAGTACTTC
clone size: -; J gene: TRBJ1-5; V gene: TRBV19; D gene: -; CDR3 protein: CASSIWAGDQPQHF; CDR3 DNA: TGTGCCAGTAGTATTTGGGCAGGGGACCAGCCCCAGCATTTT
clone size: -; J gene: TRBJ1-2; V gene: TRBV7-2; D gene: -; CDR3 protein: CASSREQGGGYTF; CDR3 DNA: TGTGCCAGCAGCAGAGAGCAGGGAGGTGGCTACACCTTC
clone size: -; J gene: TRBJ2-3; V gene: TRBV6-5; D gene: TRBD2; CDR3 protein: CASGSGRTRDTQYF; CDR3 DNA: TGTGCCAGCGGTAGCGGGAGAACACGTGATACGCAGTATTTT